The clone carrying this T cell receptor (beta chain) was observed many times. Antigen specificity is unknown. V was pared by 4 bases and J by 2 bases, with 8 bases between. Germline CDR1 reads DFQATT; CDR2 reads SNEGSKA (reference sequence). The CDR3 totals 12 residues. Samples came from axillary lymph nodes draining the breast cancer. This entry is derived from a study of breast tumors, draining lymph nodes, adjacent tissues. Study-wide points: Tumors had less TCR diversity than lymph nodes, more than nontumor tissue. Tumor and nontumor repertoires were significantly more similar in luminal-like than in basal-like breast cancer. The data were judged consistent with most tumor T cells coming from lymph node and expanding in tumor.

A single record per CDR3 protein comes from TCRdb applying MiXCR to the multiplex PCR reads. The sample yields under 150,000 distinct CDR3 sequences, roughly 21% seen once. Source material: axillary lymph node tissue. This rearrangement joins TRBV20-1 to TRBJ1-2; no firm D call. The receptor was derived from a female donor with breast cancer. Some clones in this sample may be carry-over from other donors' samples. For the CDR3, the DNA is TGCAGTGCTAAATTAATCAACTATGGCTACACCTTC. Protein sequence: CSAKLINYGYTF.